Sequencing of this TCR beta chain was carried out in a study of shared clonotypes between healthy human individuals. In the study overall: Researchers drew samples from a couple of women and a few men aged 18 to 49.

Germline V CDR1 and CDR2: SGHTA, FQGNSA. The CDR3 length is 15 residues. The V end was cut by 3 bases, the J end by 6 bases, with 18 bases between. With respect to this clone: The antigen is not known.

Execution of the assay was at deep level. Genomic DNA (from each subset) was split evenly across several immunoSEQ plates. Repertoires were generated with immunoSEQ multiplex PCR, while TCRdb's copy carries only in-frame clones and drops some. Among millions of clones, around nine tenths were seen once, and the ten largest hold roughly 0.13%. General study results and limits: Deeper or shallower sequencing was expected to change how clonotypes are shared among donors.

The V gene is TRBV7-2, the J gene TRBJ2-7; a possible D gene is TRBD2 (6 bases). The sequence derives from a man between 18 and 29 years old in good health. Material: naive CD4+ T cells sorted from blood. Specified subset: CD45RA+ positively selected. The CDR3 loop reads CASSFYSGESGEQYF. In DNA form, the CDR3 reads TGTGCCAGCAGCTTCTATAGCGGTGAGAGCGGCGAGCAGTACTTC.